This TCR beta chain was obtained from a study of blood T cell repertoires in COVID-19. This CDR3 spans 12 amino acids. Trimming cost V 3 bases and J 2 bases, with 4 bases left between them. The germline V gene has CDR1 KGHSH and CDR2 LQKENI. Method: immunoSEQ multiplex PCR; TCRdb's copy keeps in-frame clones and lacks some. Among around 130,000 clones, around 89% were seen once, and the ten largest hold roughly 2.5%. The clonotype was recovered from a human donor with COVID-19, enrolled during active disease. The donor label of this sample is uncertain. The chain links TRBV18 to TRBJ2-5, with D uncertain. The specimen sequenced was peripheral blood. CDR3 bases: TGTGCCAGCTCACCCCAACAAGAGACCCAGTACTTC. It translates to CASSPQQETQYF.